The entry below describes one T cell receptor (beta chain). Its antigen is unknown. V was trimmed by 4 bases and J by 0 bases, leaving 16 bases between them. Germline V gives CDR1 SGHDT, CDR2 YYEEEE. The CDR3 runs 16 residues. The stimulus was lysate of CMV-infected fibroblasts, 10 ug/mL. CD40L/CD69 double-negative CD45RO-high memory CD4+ T cells were collected. This was the immunoSEQ version 4 assay in survey mode. The repertoire was sequenced with immunoSEQ multiplex PCR; TCRdb's copy has only in-frame clones and lacks some. The sample shows about 30,000 clones, 82% of them seen only once. These data come from a study of persistence of HIV-infected CD4 T cells.

This chain joins TRBV5-6 and TRBJ1-2, with a possible D match to TRBD1 (5 bases). The source is an adult man with HIV who was CMV-seropositive. The material was CD4+ T cells sorted from PBMCs after 18-hour stimulation, obtained from a patient who received antiretroviral therapy. This CDR3 reads CASSQRTRPTNYGYTF. DNA for the CDR3: TGTGCCAGCAGCCAGCGGACACGTCCAACTAACTATGGCTACACCTTC. The full variable domain, its missing parts supplied by reference TRBV5-6 and TRBJ1-2, is DAGVTQSPTHLIKTRGQQVTLRCSPKSGHDTVSWYQQALGQGPQFIFQYYEEEERQRGNFPDRFSGHQFPNYSSELNVNALLLGDSALYLCASSQRTRPTNYGYTFGSGTRLTVV.